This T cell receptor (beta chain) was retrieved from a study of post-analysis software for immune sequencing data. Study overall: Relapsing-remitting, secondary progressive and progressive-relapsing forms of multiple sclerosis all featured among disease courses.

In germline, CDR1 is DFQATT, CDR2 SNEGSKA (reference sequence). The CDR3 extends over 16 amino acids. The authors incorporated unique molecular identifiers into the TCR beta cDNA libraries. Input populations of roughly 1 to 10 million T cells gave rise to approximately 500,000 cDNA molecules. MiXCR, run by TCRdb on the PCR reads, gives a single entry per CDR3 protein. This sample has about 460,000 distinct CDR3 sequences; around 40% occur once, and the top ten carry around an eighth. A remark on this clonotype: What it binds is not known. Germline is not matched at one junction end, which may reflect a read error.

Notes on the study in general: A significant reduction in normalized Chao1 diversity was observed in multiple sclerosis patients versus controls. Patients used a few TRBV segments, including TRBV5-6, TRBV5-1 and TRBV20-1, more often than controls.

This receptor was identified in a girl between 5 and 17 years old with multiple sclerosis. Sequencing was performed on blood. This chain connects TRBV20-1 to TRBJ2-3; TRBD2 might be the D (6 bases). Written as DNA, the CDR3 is TGCAGTGCTAGAGATCCGGGACTTGACCCCACAGATATGCAGTATTTT. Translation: CSARDPGLDPTDMQYF.